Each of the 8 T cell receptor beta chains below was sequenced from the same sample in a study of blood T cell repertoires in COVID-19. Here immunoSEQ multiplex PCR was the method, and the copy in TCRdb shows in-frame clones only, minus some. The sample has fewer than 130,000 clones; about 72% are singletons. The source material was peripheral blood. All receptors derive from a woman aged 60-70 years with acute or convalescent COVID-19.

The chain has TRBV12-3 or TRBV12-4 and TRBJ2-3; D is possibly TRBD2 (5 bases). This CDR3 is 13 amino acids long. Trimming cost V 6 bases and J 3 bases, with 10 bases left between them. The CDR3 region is CASSRADTDTQYF. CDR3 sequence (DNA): TGTGCCAGCAGCCGAGCGGATACAGATACGCAGTATTTT.

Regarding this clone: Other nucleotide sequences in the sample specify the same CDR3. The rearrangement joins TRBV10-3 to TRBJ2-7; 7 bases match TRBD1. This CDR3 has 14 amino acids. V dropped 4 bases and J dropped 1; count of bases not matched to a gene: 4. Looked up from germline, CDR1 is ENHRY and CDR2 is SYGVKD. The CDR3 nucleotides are TGTGCCATCAGTGGGAGGACAGGATCCTACGAGCAGTACTTC. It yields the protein CAISGRTGSYEQYF.

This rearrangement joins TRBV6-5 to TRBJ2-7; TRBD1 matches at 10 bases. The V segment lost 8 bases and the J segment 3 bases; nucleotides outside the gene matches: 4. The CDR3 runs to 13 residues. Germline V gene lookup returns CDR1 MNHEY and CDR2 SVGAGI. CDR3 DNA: TGTGCCAGCGGAGACAGGGGGCGCTACGAGCAGTACTTC. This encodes CASGDRGRYEQYF.

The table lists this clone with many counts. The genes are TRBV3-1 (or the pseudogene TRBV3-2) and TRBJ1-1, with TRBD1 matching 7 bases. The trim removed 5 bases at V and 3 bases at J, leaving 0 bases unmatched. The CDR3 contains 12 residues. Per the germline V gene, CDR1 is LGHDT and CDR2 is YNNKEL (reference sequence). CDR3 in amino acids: CASSDRDTEAFF. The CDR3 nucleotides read TGTGCCAGCAGCGACAGGGACACTGAAGCTTTCTTT.

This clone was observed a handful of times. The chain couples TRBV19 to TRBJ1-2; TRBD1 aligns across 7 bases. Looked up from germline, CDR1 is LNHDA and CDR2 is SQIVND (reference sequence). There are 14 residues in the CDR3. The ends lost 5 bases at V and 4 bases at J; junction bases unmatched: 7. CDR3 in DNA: TGTGCCAGTAGTGTCCGACAGGGAACCTATGGCTACACCTTC. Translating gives CASSVRQGTYGYTF. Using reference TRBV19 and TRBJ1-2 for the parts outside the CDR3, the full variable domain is DGGITQSPKYLFRKEGQNVTLSCEQNLNHDAMYWYRQDPGQGLRLIYYSQIVNDFQKGDIAEGYSVSREKKESFPLTVTSAQKNPTAFYLCASSVRQGTYGYTFGSGTRLTVV.

In DNA form, the CDR3 reads TGCGCCAGCAGCCCGCGGGGGGCGCAAGAGACCCAGTACTTC. Translated: CASSPRGAQETQYF. This sequence joins TRBV5-1 and TRBJ2-5, with TRBD2 identical over 8 bases. The CDR3 is made up of 14 amino acids. V shed 4 bases and J 2 bases; nucleotides not matched to a gene: 4. Looked up from germline, CDR1 is SGHRS and CDR2 is YFSETQ.

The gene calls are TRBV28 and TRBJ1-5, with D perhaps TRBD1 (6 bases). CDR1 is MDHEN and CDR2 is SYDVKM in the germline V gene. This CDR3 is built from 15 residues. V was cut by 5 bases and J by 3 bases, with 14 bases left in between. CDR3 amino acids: CASSSTGTLNQPQHF. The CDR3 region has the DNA TGTGCCAGCAGTAGTACAGGGACGCTCAATCAGCCCCAGCATTTT.

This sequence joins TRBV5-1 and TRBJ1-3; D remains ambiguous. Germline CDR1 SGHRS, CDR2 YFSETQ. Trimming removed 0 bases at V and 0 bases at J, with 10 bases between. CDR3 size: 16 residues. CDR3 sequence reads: CASSLDGVGSGNTIYF. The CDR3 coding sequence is TGCGCCAGCAGCTTGGACGGGGTCGGCTCTGGAAACACCATATATTTT.